This passage covers 9 T cell receptor beta chains from one sample sequenced in a study of blood T cell repertoires in COVID-19 (TCRdb year 2020). Receptor libraries were prepared by the immunoSEQ multiplex PCR assay. TCRdb's version of the immuneACCESS table is confined to in-frame rearrangements and falls short of the full clone set. An unresolved V gene accounts for under half of the shortfall where checked; the remainder is of unknown origin. The sample has fewer than 650,000 clones on record, around 90% of them singletons. Of the sample, roughly 7.4% falls within the top ten clones. The sequencing sample was made of peripheral blood. The source of these receptors is a woman aged 45-65 years with COVID-19, enrolled during active disease.

Comments on this clone: The sample carries other DNA sequences with the same CDR3. This chain joins TRBV12-3 or TRBV12-4 and TRBJ2-7; D unclear. The CDR3 length is 12 residues. V lost 4 bases and J 0 bases, leaving 4 bases between the germline ends. DNA for the CDR3: TGTGCCAGCAGTTCCGGCTCCTACGAGCAGTACTTC. It is translated as CASSSGSYEQYF.

This chain links TRBV16 with TRBJ2-1; 7 bases map to TRBD1. J lost 1 base, V lost 0 bases, and 6 bases had no gene match. The germline V gene has CDR1 KGHSY and CDR2 FQNENV. The CDR3 totals 17 residues. The CDR3 is CASSQSNGRGSYNEQFF. Written as DNA, the CDR3 is TGTGCCAGCAGCCAATCGAATGGCAGGGGGTCCTACAATGAGCAGTTCTTC.

The chain is built from TRBV27 and TRBJ1-3; D gene uncertain. V lost 6 bases, J lost 0 bases, and 12 bases lay in between. Germline V lookup: CDR1 MNHEY, CDR2 SMNVEV (reference sequence). CDR3 length: 15 amino acids. The CDR3 DNA follows: TGTGCCAGCAGCTCTGATGGCCGCTCTGGAAACACCATATATTTT. Residues: CASSSDGRSGNTIYF.

The chain links TRBV18 to TRBJ1-1, with 9 bases identical to TRBD1. After removal of 6 bases from V and 0 bases from J, the junction contained 8 bases not matched to a gene. Per germline, CDR1 KGHSH and CDR2 LQKENI. The CDR3 length is 16 residues. As DNA, the CDR3 is TGTGCCAGCTCCGATGGACAGGGGCGAATGAACACTGAAGCTTTCTTT. The encoded protein is CASSDGQGRMNTEAFF.

This clone was seen a single time. The chain couples TRBV30 to TRBJ1-2; D ambiguous. Trimming cost V 7 bases and J 4 bases, with 10 bases left between them. The CDR3 contains 11 residues. CDR1 is GTSNPN and CDR2 is SVGIG in the germline V gene (reference sequence). CDR3 DNA: TGTGCCTCTGACACGCTCTATGGCTACACCTTC. Residues: CASDTLYGYTF. Full variable domain (remainder filled in from reference TRBV30 and TRBJ1-2): SQTIHQWPATLVQPVGSPLSLECTVEGTSNPNLYWYRQAAGRGLQLLFYSVGIGQISSEVPQNLSASRPQDRQFILSSKKLLLSDSGFYLCASDTLYGYTFGSGTRLTVV.

This clone showed up just once. V gene TRBV2 combines with J gene TRBJ2-3; 10 positions agree with TRBD2. Germline lookup yields CDR1 SNHLY and CDR2 FYNNEI. J gave up 2 bases and V 2 bases, and 1 base lay outside the gene matches. There are 15 residues in the CDR3. CDR3 coding DNA: TGTGCCAGCAGTGAACTAGCGGGGGACACAGATACGCAGTATTTT. Translation: CASSELAGDTDTQYF.

This clone was seen a few times. The V and J genes are TRBV7-9 and TRBJ1-1, with a possible D match to TRBD1 (6 bases). The CDR3 is made up of 15 amino acids. V dropped 5 bases and J dropped 1 base, with 14 bases sitting between them. Per the germline V gene, CDR1 is SEHNR and CDR2 is FQNEAQ (reference sequence). CDR3 protein: CASSPAWGPNTEAFF. CDR3 nucleotides: TGTGCCAGCAGCCCCGCCTGGGGGCCGAACACTGAAGCTTTCTTT.

This clone showed up just once. This chain links TRBV5-6 with TRBJ2-7; TRBD1 matches at 12 bases. This CDR3 comprises 15 residues. Per germline, CDR1 SGHDT and CDR2 YYEEEE. V gave up 4 bases and J gave up 2 bases; unmatched junction bases: 4. The CDR3 loop reads CASSPGTGGTYEQYF. In DNA, the CDR3 is TGTGCCAGCAGCCCTGGGACAGGGGGCACCTACGAGCAGTACTTC. The full variable domain, rest sourced from reference TRBV5-6 and TRBJ2-7, is DAGVTQSPTHLIKTRGQQVTLRCSPKSGHDTVSWYQQALGQGPQFIFQYYEEEERQRGNFPDRFSGHQFPNYSSELNVNALLLGDSALYLCASSPGTGGTYEQYFGPGTRLTVT.

The chain links TRBV19 to TRBJ2-3, with 7 bases fitting TRBD2. V trimming: 10 bases; J trimming: 3 bases; junction bases outside the gene matches: 10. Germline V gives CDR1 LNHDA, CDR2 SQIVND (reference sequence). The CDR3 is 14 residues long. The CDR3 region has the DNA TGTGCCACCTCAAGCGGGGTAGCGACAGATACGCAGTATTTT. It yields the protein CATSSGVATDTQYF.